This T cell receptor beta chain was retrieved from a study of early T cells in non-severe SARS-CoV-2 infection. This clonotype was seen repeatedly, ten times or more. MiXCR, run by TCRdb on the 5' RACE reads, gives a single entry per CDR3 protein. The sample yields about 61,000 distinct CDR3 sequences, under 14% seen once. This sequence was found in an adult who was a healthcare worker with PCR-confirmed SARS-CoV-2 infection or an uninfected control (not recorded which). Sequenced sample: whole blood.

In DNA form, the CDR3 reads TGTGCCAGCAGTCCTCACAGTAATAATTCACCCCTCCACTTT. It yields the protein CASSPHSNNSPLHF. The V call is TRBV14, the J call TRBJ1-6; D is uncertain. There are 14 residues in the CDR3. Trimming left V 6 bases short and J 5 bases short, with 11 bases between. Germline V gene data show CDR1 as SGHDN and CDR2 as FVKESK.